These 12 T cell receptor beta chains were all obtained from the same sample, sequenced in a study of T-cell memory formation after mild COVID-19. MiXCR, run by TCRdb on the 5' RACE reads, gives a single entry per CDR3 protein. The repertoire holds 300,000 to 400,000 distinct CDR3 sequences, with approximately 13% as singletons. Sequences were obtained from PBMCs or a T cell subset sorted from them (not recorded which). The receptors stem from a man aged 18 to 35 who had mild COVID-19 (a few samples of this study predate the infection). Cell type and time point are not known.

This clonotype has just a few counts. The rearrangement links TRBV28 to TRBJ1-5; 9 bases match TRBD1. Unmatched junction bases numbered 7, after V lost 7 bases and J lost 6 bases. This CDR3 region has 14 residues. Germline-derived CDR1 and CDR2 are MDHEN and SYDVKM. The CDR3 DNA is TGTGCCAGCACCACGGGACAGGGTCGTCAGCCCCAGCATTTT. Translation gives CASTTGQGRQPQHF.

The chain recombines TRBV11-2 with TRBJ2-1; D not certain. Germline loops: CDR1 SGHAT, CDR2 FQNNGV. The CDR3 is 14 residues long. V was pared by 0 bases and J by 5 bases, with 8 bases between. The CDR3 sequence: CASSLERSDNEQFF. CDR3 DNA sequence: TGTGCCAGCAGCTTAGAAAGATCGGACAATGAGCAGTTCTTC.

Many counts were recorded for this clonotype. CDR3 sequence: CASRRGPSPDTQYF. Here the CDR3 DNA reads TGTGCCAGCAGACGGGGGCCATCTCCAGATACGCAGTATTTT. The chain recombines TRBV11-2 with TRBJ2-3; TRBD1 or TRBD2 may be the D gene (6 bases each). The CDR3 totals 14 residues. Germline CDR1 SGHAT, CDR2 FQNNGV. Trimming took off 6 bases at V and 4 bases at J, with 14 bases between the two ends.

The chain couples TRBV5-1 to TRBJ1-2, with 8 positions matching TRBD1. The CDR3 has 14 amino acids. V trimming: 0 bases; J trimming: 6 bases; junction bases outside the gene matches: 4. Germline V gives CDR1 SGHRS, CDR2 YFSETQ. The CDR3 coding sequence is TGCGCCAGCAGCTTGGTAGGACAGGGTGATGGCTACACCTTC. Protein sequence: CASSLVGQGDGYTF.

The CDR3 protein is CASRGAGFEKLFF. CDR3 nucleotide sequence: TGTGCCAGCAGAGGGGCCGGATTTGAAAAACTGTTTTTT. The J gene is TRBJ1-4, the V gene TRBV6-5, with a tentative D call TRBD1 (5 bases). Trimming pared 6 bases from V and 7 bases from J, leaving 12 bases between. The CDR3 is 13 residues long. In germline, CDR1 is MNHEY, CDR2 SVGAGI.

This CDR3 is CASSYPGTGPNTEAFF. The CDR3 coding sequence is TGTGCCAGCAGTTACCCAGGGACAGGGCCGAACACTGAAGCTTTCTTT. The chain combines TRBV6-2 or TRBV6-3 with TRBJ1-1, with 9 bases lining up with TRBD1. The germline V gene has CDR1 MNHEY and CDR2 SVGEGT. This CDR3 is built from 16 residues. V was pared by 2 bases and J by 1 base, with 5 bases of the junction left unmatched.

This clonotype appeared many times. The chain couples TRBV5-1 to TRBJ2-7; a possible D gene is TRBD2 (5 bases). The germline V and J ends were trimmed by 1 base and 1 base, with 12 bases remaining between them. Per the germline V gene, CDR1 is SGHRS and CDR2 is YFSETQ. The CDR3 is 15 residues long. The CDR3 DNA follows: TGCGCCAGCAGCTTGAACGGGGTGACGTCCTACGAGCAGTACTTC. This sequence encodes CASSLNGVTSYEQYF.

As concerns this clonotype: No DNA is shown, since the ends of the CDR3 on it are uncertain; the CDR3 is the one TCRdb lists. The chain uses TRBV14 and TRBJ2-3; the D call of TRBD1 is as the table states it, not checked on the DNA. The germline V gene encodes CDR1 SGHDN and CDR2 FVKESK. The CDR3 adds up to 13 amino acids, both ends counted. The CDR3 region is CASSPVGAGTTYF.

V is TRBV6-5 and J is TRBJ1-2, with 8 positions matching TRBD1. Looked up from germline, CDR1 is MNHEY and CDR2 is SVGAGI. This CDR3 has 13 residues. The trim removed 5 bases at V and 6 bases at J, leaving 5 bases unmatched. Written as DNA, the CDR3 is TGTGCCAGCAGTACATGGACAGGGCATGGCTACACCTTC. This sequence encodes CASSTWTGHGYTF.

This clonotype turned up a few times. The chain has TRBV6-5 and TRBJ2-1, with D possibly called TRBD1 or TRBD2 (6 bases each). The CDR3 length is 15 residues. V was trimmed by 2 bases and J by 4 bases, leaving 12 bases between them. CDR1 is MNHEY, CDR2 SVGAGI, per germline. CDR3 bases: TGTGCCAGCAGTTACCTGGGGGGCCGTTACAATGAGCAGTTCTTC. The encoded protein is CASSYLGGRYNEQFF.

This clonotype has a handful of counts. This rearrangement joins TRBV5-5 to TRBJ1-6; D not certain. Trimming took 5 bases from V and 2 from J, leaving 11 bases between them. The CDR3 runs to 15 residues. The germline CDR1 and CDR2 sequences are SGHKS and YYEKEE (reference sequence). The CDR3 protein is CASRTNRAYNSPLHF. For the CDR3, the DNA is TGTGCCAGCAGGACTAATCGGGCCTATAATTCACCCCTCCACTTT.

This clonotype was recorded many times. The DNA of the CDR3 is TGTGCCAGCAGTTACTCGGCTAGCGGCCCAGATACGCAGTATTTT. Its protein is CASSYSASGPDTQYF. The J gene is TRBJ2-3, the V gene TRBV6-5, with 7 nucleotides matching TRBD2. The CDR3 is 15 residues long. Trimming cost V 0 bases and J 4 bases; bases outside gene matches: 4. Per germline, CDR1 MNHEY and CDR2 SVGAGI.